These 30 T cell receptor beta chains share one sample of origin, sequenced in a study of blood T cell repertoires in COVID-19. Produced via immunoSEQ multiplex PCR; TCRdb's table is partial and in-frame only. This table has more than 250,000 clones, approximately 85% appearing once. What was sequenced was PBMCs or T cells enriched from blood (not recorded which). All receptors come from a man aged 25 to 40 who had recovered from COVID-19.

The chain uses TRBV4-3 and TRBJ2-2, with 11 positions matching TRBD2. The CDR3 has 18 amino acids. The trim removed 5 bases at V and 7 bases at J, leaving 15 bases unmatched. From germline, CDR1 is LGHNA and CDR2 YSLEER. The CDR3 region is CASSFRGSGGALGGELFF. The CDR3, as DNA: TGCGCCAGCAGCTTCCGAGGTAGCGGGGGGGCTCTTGGCGGGGAGCTGTTTTTT.

The chain combines TRBV24-1 with TRBJ2-3; D is unclear. Deletions cut 3 bases from V and 6 bases from J, with 15 bases between. Germline V lookup: CDR1 KGHDR, CDR2 SFDVKD. This CDR3 spans 15 amino acids. The chain's CDR3 is CATSDTWAVPDTQYF. CDR3 bases: TGTGCCACCAGTGATACTTGGGCCGTTCCTGATACGCAGTATTTT.

The rearrangement links TRBV5-4 to TRBJ2-3; TRBD2 matches at 7 bases. V lost 4 bases to trimming and J lost 4 bases; unmatched junction nucleotides: 24. The CDR3 extends over 20 amino acids. Looked up from germline, CDR1 is SGHNT and CDR2 is YYREEE (reference sequence). The DNA for the CDR3 is TGTGCCAGCAGCACTCAGAGTAGAACGGGGGGATTTCGGCATTCAGATACGCAGTATTTT. Translated, it gives CASSTQSRTGGFRHSDTQYF.

V gene TRBV5-5 combines with J gene TRBJ2-7, with TRBD1 matching 8 bases. The CDR3 runs 14 residues. From germline, CDR1 is SGHKS and CDR2 YYEKEE (reference sequence). Trimming at V came to 0 bases and at J to 2 bases, leaving 1 base not matched to a gene. The CDR3 nucleotides are TGTGCCAGCAGCTTGGGGACAGGGACCTACGAGCAGTACTTC. This gives the protein CASSLGTGTYEQYF.

About this clone itself: This sample includes further DNA sequences coding for the same CDR3. This sequence joins TRBV3-1 (or the pseudogene TRBV3-2) and TRBJ1-6, with D perhaps TRBD1 (5 bases). The CDR3 is made up of 14 amino acids. The ends were cut back, 0 bases at V and 13 bases at J, with 13 bases in the middle. The germline gives CDR1 LGHDT, CDR2 YNNKEL (reference sequence). The CDR3: CASSQDGGGTPLHF. The CDR3 DNA follows: TGTGCCAGCAGCCAAGATGGGGGAGGGACCCCCCTCCACTTT.

This chain links TRBV10-3 with TRBJ2-3; a possible D gene is TRBD1 (6 bases). Germline V CDR1 and CDR2: ENHRY, SYGVKD. There are 12 residues in the CDR3. Deletions cut 8 bases from V and 2 bases from J, with 8 bases between. CDR3 sequence reads: CAIGGYTDTQYF. As DNA, the CDR3 is TGTGCCATCGGGGGCTACACAGATACGCAGTATTTT.

The genes are TRBV27 and TRBJ1-2, with D hard to call. Deletions cut 1 base from V and 7 bases from J, with 16 bases between. Germline loops: CDR1 MNHEY, CDR2 SMNVEV (reference sequence). The CDR3 contains 15 residues. DNA for the CDR3: TGTGCCAGCAGTTTATTCTCCCTCCAAACCGGTGGCTACACCTTC. It specifies CASSLFSLQTGGYTF.

This chain joins TRBV5-1 and TRBJ1-2; perhaps TRBD1 as D (5 bases). From germline, CDR1 is SGHRS and CDR2 YFSETQ. The V gene lost 4 bases and the J gene lost 0 bases, with 13 bases spanning the gap. The CDR3 totals 15 residues. CDR3 in amino acids: CASSTGGAANYGYTF. The CDR3 coding sequence is TGCGCCAGCAGCACCGGAGGGGCGGCTAACTATGGCTACACCTTC.

The gene calls are TRBV7-9 and TRBJ2-5; TRBD2 matches at 8 bases. J gave up 3 bases and V 2 bases, and 8 bases lay outside the gene matches. CDR3 length equals 16 residues. Germline CDR1 is SEHNR and CDR2 is FQNEAQ (reference sequence). CDR3 in amino acids: CASSLKRGPREETQYF. CDR3 nucleotide sequence: TGTGCCAGCAGCTTAAAGCGGGGGCCTAGAGAAGAGACCCAGTACTTC.

With regard to this clone: Germline is not matched at one junction end, which may reflect a read error. The J gene is TRBJ2-7, the V gene TRBV7-7; TRBD1 aligns across 9 bases. Looked up from germline, CDR1 is SSHAT and CDR2 is FNYEAQ (reference sequence). The CDR3 length is 13 residues. CDR3 region: CASSSYRGREQYF. DNA of the CDR3: TGTGCTAGCAGCTCATACAGGGGGCGCGAGCAGTACTTC.

The count of this clone is one. The chain joins TRBV19 to TRBJ1-1, with no clear D. Deletions cut 4 bases from V and 0 bases from J, with 12 bases between. The CDR3 has 15 residues. Germline CDR1 and CDR2: LNHDA and SQIVND (reference sequence). This CDR3 reads CASSNDIRMNTEAFF. The CDR3 region has the DNA TGTGCCAGTAGTAACGACATCCGCATGAACACTGAAGCTTTCTTT.

The gene calls are TRBV5-4 and TRBJ1-1; 10 nucleotides align to TRBD1. V was pared by 1 base and J by 6 bases, with 6 bases of the junction left unmatched. This CDR3 region has 15 residues. Germline-derived CDR1 and CDR2 are SGHNT and YYREEE (reference sequence). The CDR3 protein is CASSLSRDRGSEAFF. The CDR3 coding sequence is TGTGCCAGCAGCTTGAGCCGGGACAGGGGCTCTGAAGCTTTCTTT.

The chain uses TRBV2 and TRBJ2-7; tentative D call: TRBD1 (5 bases). This CDR3 contains 15 residues. V dropped 3 bases and J dropped 2 bases, with 14 bases sitting between them. The germline CDR1 and CDR2 sequences are SNHLY and FYNNEI. The CDR3: CASSDQAPGTYEQYF. CDR3 nucleotide sequence: TGTGCCAGCAGTGACCAGGCCCCAGGGACCTACGAGCAGTACTTC.

The chain couples TRBV9 to TRBJ2-3; D is ambiguous. Between the trimmed V and J ends, which lost 0 bases and 5 bases, there was a span of 7 bases. The germline V gene encodes CDR1 SGDLS and CDR2 YYNGEE. The CDR3 spans 13 residues. Here the CDR3 DNA reads TGTGCCAGCAGCGTAGGGCCGGGAGATACGCAGTATTTT. Amino acid sequence: CASSVGPGDTQYF.

V usage is TRBV5-1 and J usage is TRBJ2-1; 11 positions match TRBD2. J was trimmed by 3 bases and V by 4 bases; bases with no gene match: 3. This CDR3 contains 15 residues. The germline V gene has CDR1 SGHRS and CDR2 YFSETQ. The CDR3 DNA sequence: TGCGCCAGCAGCCAGGGACTAGCGGACTACAATGAGCAGTTCTTC. This encodes CASSQGLADYNEQFF.

The CDR3 bases are TGTGCCAGCAGCCCCCGACTCCCCACAGATACGCAGTATTTT. This sequence encodes CASSPRLPTDTQYF. J is TRBJ2-3 and V is TRBV5-4; no reliable D call. V dropped 4 bases and J dropped 2 bases, with 11 bases sitting between them. The CDR3 extends over 14 amino acids. Per germline, CDR1 SGHNT and CDR2 YYREEE (reference sequence). Together with reference TRBV5-4 and TRBJ2-3, the CDR3 gives the full variable domain: ETGVTQSPTHLIKTRGQQVTLRCSSQSGHNTVSWYQQALGQGPQFIFQYYREEENGRGNFPPRFSGLQFPNYSSELNVNALELDDSALYLCASSPRLPTDTQYFGPGTRLTVL.

The V and J genes are TRBV6-5 and TRBJ1-3, with D unclear. The CDR3 length is 15 residues. Trimming pared 3 bases from V and 0 bases from J, leaving 9 bases between. Germline CDR1 is MNHEY and CDR2 is SVGAGI. The CDR3 coding sequence is TGTGCCAGCAGTTATAACAGCAACTCTGGAAACACCATATATTTT. Its translation is CASSYNSNSGNTIYF.

The chain is built from TRBV28 and TRBJ2-1; TRBD1 agrees at 9 bases. The CDR3 extends over 15 amino acids. Trimming removed 7 bases from V and 5 bases from J; junction bases left unmatched: 9. Germline assignment: CDR1 MDHEN and CDR2 SYDVKM. CDR3 in DNA: TGTGCCAGCAATCCGGGGACAGGGTCTCACAATGAGCAGTTCTTC. This encodes CASNPGTGSHNEQFF.

This chain links TRBV10-3 with TRBJ2-5; 8 bases map to TRBD2. Germline V gene lookup returns CDR1 ENHRY and CDR2 SYGVKD. The junction had 9 bases not matched to a gene; V was cut back by 4 bases and J by 2 bases. CDR3 length: 16 amino acids. The CDR3 nucleotides are TGTGCCATCAGTGGAGCTAGCGGGCGATCACAAGAGACCCAGTACTTC. Protein: CAISGASGRSQETQYF.

As regards this clone: The same CDR3 can be traced to other DNA sequences in this sample. The CDR3 protein is CASSLATGLNTEAFF. In DNA form, the CDR3 reads TGCGCCAGCAGCTTGGCCACTGGGCTGAACACTGAAGCTTTCTTT. The chain combines TRBV5-1 with TRBJ1-1; D gene uncertain. CDR1 and CDR2 from the germline V gene are SGHRS and YFSETQ. V lost 0 bases to trimming and J lost 0 bases, with 9 bases between them. The CDR3 has 15 amino acids. Filled out from reference TRBV5-1 and TRBJ1-1, the complete variable domain reads KAGVTQTPRYLIKTRGQQVTLSCSPISGHRSVSWYQQTPGQGLQFLFEYFSETQRNKGNFPGRFSGRQFSNSRSEMNVSTLELGDSALYLCASSLATGLNTEAFFGQGTRLTVV.

This chain links TRBV7-9 with TRBJ1-2; D not certain. CDR1 SEHNR and CDR2 FQNEAQ come from the germline V gene (reference sequence). The CDR3 runs to 17 residues. Trimming stripped 3 bases from V and 6 bases from J, with 23 bases between. As DNA, the CDR3 is TGTGCCAGCAGCTTCGACCTCATGGCAGGCCTTGTCCATGGCTACACCTTC. Translation: CASSFDLMAGLVHGYTF.

The chain uses TRBV10-2 and TRBJ2-5; TRBD2 matches 7 bases. The CDR3 is made up of 15 amino acids. After removal of 3 bases from V and 4 bases from J, the junction contained 8 bases not matched to a gene. In germline, CDR1 is WSHSY, CDR2 SAAADI. CDR3 bases: TGCGCCAGCAGTGAATGGGGGGGGTTCGGAGAGACCCAGTACTTC. Protein product: CASSEWGGFGETQYF.

This CDR3 is CASSQGLAISTDTQYF. The DNA of the CDR3 is TGTGCCAGCAGCCAAGGACTAGCGATTAGCACAGATACGCAGTATTTT. The gene calls are TRBV3-1 (or the pseudogene TRBV3-2) and TRBJ2-3; 8 nucleotides line up with TRBD2. The germline V gene has CDR1 LGHDT and CDR2 YNNKEL (reference sequence). V dropped 1 base and J dropped 0; count of bases not matched to a gene: 3. The CDR3 is 16 residues long.

The genes are TRBV11-2 and TRBJ1-2, with D possibly being TRBD1 (5 bases). This CDR3 spans 16 amino acids. The germline V gene encodes CDR1 SGHAT and CDR2 FQNNGV. V dropped 5 bases and J dropped 8 bases, with 24 bases sitting between them. CDR3 coding DNA: TGTGCCAGCAGCCCTGGCGGGGGATTCCGCCCTTCGGGCTACACCTTC. Translation gives CASSPGGGFRPSGYTF.

The rearrangement joins TRBV20-1 to TRBJ2-2, with D possibly TRBD2 on 5 matching bases. The germline V gene encodes CDR1 DFQATT and CDR2 SNEGSKA (reference sequence). The CDR3 is made up of 13 amino acids. Deletions cut 3 bases from V and 2 bases from J, with 7 bases between. CDR3 sequence (DNA): TGCAGTGCTAGTTCGGGAAACACCGGGGAGCTGTTTTTT. Residues: CSASSGNTGELFF.

V is TRBV5-1 and J is TRBJ1-1, with 9 bases identical to TRBD1. This CDR3 has 16 residues. Germline loops: CDR1 SGHRS, CDR2 YFSETQ. The V gene end was trimmed by 4 bases and the J gene end by 5 bases; junction bases not matched to a gene: 12. CDR3 in amino acids: CASSPDQDRGWTEAFF. CDR3 bases: TGCGCCAGCAGCCCGGACCAGGACAGGGGCTGGACTGAAGCTTTCTTT.

This chain uses TRBV9 with TRBJ1-5, with D perhaps TRBD1 (6 bases). In germline, CDR1 is SGDLS, CDR2 YYNGEE. V lost 5 bases to trimming and J lost 0 bases, with 12 bases between them. This CDR3 region has 15 residues. The CDR3 DNA follows: TGTGCCAGCAGTCCGGGGGGCTCTAGCAATCAGCCCCAGCATTTT. It encodes CASSPGGSSNQPQHF.

This clone appeared many times. Other DNA sequences within the sample encode an identical CDR3. The CDR3 loop is CATSDLAGDTGELFF. Here the CDR3 DNA reads TGTGCCACCAGTGATTTAGCGGGGGACACCGGGGAGCTGTTTTTT. J is TRBJ2-2 and V is TRBV24-1, with 8 bases identical to TRBD2. The V gene end was trimmed by 1 base and the J gene end by 3 bases; junction bases not matched to a gene: 0. The germline gives CDR1 KGHDR, CDR2 SFDVKD. The CDR3 is 15 residues long.

The rearrangement links TRBV7-9 to TRBJ1-1; 10 nucleotides match TRBD1. The CDR3 runs 17 residues. V shed 8 bases, J shed 0 bases, and the junction held 12 bases outside the gene matches. CDR1 and CDR2 (germline): SEHNR, FQNEAQ (reference sequence). The CDR3 DNA reads TGTGCCAGCTTCCAAAGAGGGACAGGGGAATTGAACACTGAAGCTTTCTTT. This encodes CASFQRGTGELNTEAFF. Drawing the rest from reference TRBV7-9 and TRBJ1-1, the complete variable domain is DTGVSQNPRHKITKRGQNVTFRCDPISEHNRLYWYRQTLGQGPEFLTYFQNEAQLEKSRLLSDRFSAERPKGSFSTLEIQRTEQGDSAMYLCASFQRGTGELNTEAFFGQGTRLTVV.

The J gene is TRBJ2-1, the V gene TRBV7-3; a weak D match, TRBD2 (5 bases). V was trimmed by 3 bases and J by 10 bases, leaving 13 bases between them. Per germline, CDR1 SGHTA and CDR2 FQGTGA. CDR3 size: 13 residues. CDR3 sequence (DNA): TGTGCCAGCAGCTTCCCTTCCCCGGGGGAGCAGTTCTTC. The encoded protein is CASSFPSPGEQFF.